This T cell receptor (beta chain) was documented in a study of T-cell reconstitution after alpha-beta-depleted transplantation in children. Trimming removed 5 bases from V and 5 bases from J; junction bases left unmatched: 12. The CDR3 runs 15 residues. The germline CDR1 and CDR2 sequences are SEHNR and FQNEAQ (reference sequence). Study conclusions and caveats: It was newly produced T cells that mostly accounted for T-cell counts and diversity one year after transplant. Some patients' high day-60 TCRbeta diversity was attributed to recipient cells surviving conditioning. At around two months after transplant, the alpha-beta T cells were reportedly derived from several hundred expanded clones that came from non-depleted graft cells.

This clonotype was recorded many times. Its antigen is unidentified. Library preparation (for TCRbeta) was performed with unique molecular identifiers. TCRdb re-called the PCR reads through MiXCR, storing one row per CDR3 protein. The table includes some 180,000 distinct CDR3 sequences, approximately 6.3% detected once. The receptor was isolated from a boy between 2 and 10 years old with acute lymphoblastic leukemia, due to receive a stem cell transplant. The chain carries TRBV7-9 and TRBJ2-7, with TRBD1 matching 7 bases. Specimen: PBMCs, collected before TCRalphabeta/CD19-depleted stem cell transplant. CDR3 amino acids: CASSPLLYRGHEQYF. The CDR3 DNA reads as TGTGCCAGCAGCCCCCTTCTGTACAGGGGACACGAGCAGTACTTC.